A single sample is the source of the 22 T cell receptor beta chains below, sequenced in a study of blood T cell repertoires in COVID-19. Using immunoSEQ multiplex PCR, the repertoire was profiled, and TCRdb retains in-frame clones only, with some absent. Among about 430,000 clones listed, 88% were seen once. The sequencing input was PBMCs or T cells enriched from blood (not recorded which). The source is a woman younger than 45 with acute COVID-19.

Of note for this clone: This sample also contains other DNA sequences that code for the same CDR3. The chain carries TRBV7-2 and TRBJ2-1, with 11 bases that match TRBD2. CDR1 is SGHTA and CDR2 is FQGNSA in the germline V gene. CDR3 size: 17 residues. V gave up 0 bases and J gave up 6 bases; unmatched junction bases: 7. CDR3: CASSLAPVAGGRNEQFF. The CDR3 region has the DNA TGTGCCAGCAGCTTAGCTCCTGTAGCGGGGGGGCGCAATGAGCAGTTCTTC.

The J gene is TRBJ1-4, the V gene TRBV27, with TRBD1 identical over 10 bases. CDR3 length: 17 residues. The J segment lost 5 bases and the V segment lost 2 bases, leaving 8 bases of the junction unmatched. Germline CDR1 is MNHEY and CDR2 is SMNVEV (reference sequence). CDR3 in DNA: TGTGCCAGCAGTTTAGACAGGGGGCGCGCCCCGAATGAAAAACTGTTTTTT. It specifies CASSLDRGRAPNEKLFF.

This chain's CDR3 is CASRTGGANVLTF. In nucleotides, the CDR3 is TGTGCCAGCAGGACAGGGGGGGCCAACGTCCTGACTTTC. This chain uses TRBV2 with TRBJ2-6, with 7 bases identical to TRBD1. Losses at the gene ends were 6 bases for V and 4 bases for J; bases not matched to a gene: 0. Germline lookup yields CDR1 SNHLY and CDR2 FYNNEI. The length of the CDR3 is 13 residues. Combining the CDR3 with reference TRBV2 and TRBJ2-6 gives the whole variable domain EPEVTQTPSHQVTQMGQEVILRCVPISNHLYFYWYRQILGQKVEFLVSFYNNEISEKSEIFDDQFSVERPDGSNFTLKIRSTKLEDSAMYFCASRTGGANVLTFGAGSRLTVL.

This clone was seen more than once but under ten times. This chain joins TRBV9 and TRBJ2-3; D possibly corresponds to TRBD2 (7 bases). The V gene's germline CDR1 is SGDLS and CDR2 YYNGEE. The CDR3 spans 18 residues. Between the trimmed V and J ends, which lost 0 bases and 2 bases, there was a span of 19 bases. The CDR3 sequence is CASSVATGAGAFTDTQYF. As DNA, the CDR3 is TGTGCCAGCAGCGTAGCTACGGGGGCGGGGGCCTTCACAGATACGCAGTATTTT.

The sample holds a few counts of this clone. CDR3 DNA: TGTGCCAGCAGCCAAGACGGCAGGGTAGGCTATGGCTACACCTTC. The encoded protein is CASSQDGRVGYGYTF. The chain links TRBV3-1 (or the pseudogene TRBV3-2) to TRBJ1-2; possible D gene TRBD1, 5 bases. CDR3 size: 15 residues. V gave up 0 bases and J gave up 4 bases, with 12 bases separating them. CDR1 is LGHDT, CDR2 YNNKEL, per germline (reference sequence).

This clone was picked up one time. This sequence joins TRBV28 and TRBJ1-2; tentatively, D is TRBD1 (6 bases). Trimming took off 5 bases at V and 2 bases at J, with 15 bases between the two ends. Germline V gene data show CDR1 as MDHEN and CDR2 as SYDVKM. CDR3 length: 15 amino acids. The CDR3 spells CASSAIQGTNYGYTF. For the CDR3, the DNA is TGTGCCAGCAGTGCAATACAGGGTACGAACTATGGCTACACCTTC.

The chain uses TRBV2 and TRBJ1-1, with D unresolved. The V end was cut by 9 bases, the J end by 6 bases, with 14 bases between. This CDR3 comprises 12 residues. CDR1 and CDR2 (germline): SNHLY, FYNNEI. The CDR3 sequence: CASLLGASEAFF. CDR3 DNA: TGTGCCAGTTTACTGGGCGCGTCTGAAGCTTTCTTT. Using reference TRBV2 and TRBJ1-1 for the parts outside the CDR3, the full variable domain is EPEVTQTPSHQVTQMGQEVILRCVPISNHLYFYWYRQILGQKVEFLVSFYNNEISEKSEIFDDQFSVERPDGSNFTLKIRSTKLEDSAMYFCASLLGASEAFFGQGTRLTVV.

The chain couples TRBV7-6 to TRBJ1-6, with no clear D. Germline V gives CDR1 SGHVS, CDR2 FNYEAQ. The length of the CDR3 is 13 residues. Trimming cost V 0 bases and J 9 bases, with 6 bases left between them. The CDR3 sequence is CASSLALASPLHF. As DNA, the CDR3 is TGTGCCAGCAGCTTAGCGTTGGCTTCACCCCTCCACTTT.

This clone was picked up one time. CDR3 DNA sequence: TGTGCCAGCTCAGGACAGGGGAACCAGCCCCAGCATTTT. Protein sequence: CASSGQGNQPQHF. V is TRBV18 and J is TRBJ1-5; 9 bases agree with TRBD1. V gave up 5 bases and J gave up 7 bases; unmatched junction bases: 3. The CDR3 runs 13 residues. Germline V gene data show CDR1 as KGHSH and CDR2 as LQKENI.

Remarks on this clone: An end of the junction differs from the germline gene, which may be a read error. The rearrangement joins TRBV10-2 to TRBJ1-1; no clear D. The CDR3 consists of 17 residues. Germline CDR1 is WSHSY and CDR2 is SAAADI. CDR3 in DNA: TGCGCCAGCAGTGAGTCGCCCCAACGTCCGAGGAACCCTGAAGCTTTCTTT. Translated, it gives CASSESPQRPRNPEAFF.

This clone was detected once. Other DNA sequences in the sample encode the same CDR3. The chain employs TRBV5-1 and TRBJ2-3, with TRBD2 matching over 12 bases. With 2 bases clipped from V and 0 bases from J, the junction kept 1 base outside the gene matches. The CDR3 contains 16 residues. Germline-derived CDR1 and CDR2 are SGHRS and YFSETQ. Here the CDR3 DNA reads TGCGCCAGCAGCTTAGGACTAGCGGGAAGCACAGATACGCAGTATTTT. Translating gives CASSLGLAGSTDTQYF.

The chain carries TRBV28 and TRBJ1-5; 8 nucleotides line up with TRBD1. In germline, CDR1 is MDHEN, CDR2 SYDVKM. V dropped 6 bases and J dropped 0; count of bases not matched to a gene: 10. This CDR3 spans 17 amino acids. The CDR3 DNA is TGTGCCAGCAGAACCGGAGGACAGGGTTTTAGCAATCAGCCCCAGCATTTT. This gives the protein CASRTGGQGFSNQPQHF.

V is TRBV11-2 and J is TRBJ1-2; 7 bases match TRBD1. Per the germline V gene, CDR1 is SGHAT and CDR2 is FQNNGV. V dropped 5 bases and J dropped 2; count of bases not matched to a gene: 8. The CDR3 is 15 amino acids. CDR3 nucleotide sequence: TGTGCCAGCAGCCAGTCAGGACAGGCCAACTATGGCTACACCTTC. It specifies CASSQSGQANYGYTF.

This chain connects TRBV5-4 to TRBJ2-2, with 11 nucleotides matching TRBD2. V shed 0 bases and J 1 base; nucleotides not matched to a gene: 2. This CDR3 has 17 residues. Germline V gene data show CDR1 as SGHNT and CDR2 as YYREEE (reference sequence). The chain's CDR3 is CASSLGLAGMNTGELFF. The CDR3, as DNA: TGTGCCAGCAGCTTGGGACTAGCGGGAATGAACACCGGGGAGCTGTTTTTT.

The V and J genes are TRBV2 and TRBJ2-1, with D possibly matching TRBD2 (6 bases). The V and J ends lost 2 bases and 1 base respectively, with 9 bases between them. Germline-derived CDR1 and CDR2 are SNHLY and FYNNEI. The CDR3 totals 15 residues. CDR3 nucleotide sequence: TGTGCCAGCAGTGAACGGGGGAGGTCCTACAATGAGCAGTTCTTC. Translated, it gives CASSERGRSYNEQFF.

This clone was seen just once. The chain has TRBV10-1 and TRBJ2-5, with D hard to call. Germline-derived CDR1 and CDR2 are WNHNN and SYGVQD (reference sequence). This CDR3 region has 13 residues. Trimming removed 5 bases from V and 5 bases from J, with 12 bases in between. In DNA form, the CDR3 reads TGCGCCAGCAGTCGGAGACCCGAGGAGACCCAGTACTTC. Amino acid sequence: CASSRRPEETQYF.

J is TRBJ1-6 and V is TRBV7-8; D may be TRBD1 (5 bases). The CDR3 consists of 15 residues. V was cut by 5 bases and J by 8 bases, with 16 bases left in between. Germline lookup yields CDR1 SGHVS and CDR2 FQNEAQ. The CDR3 protein is CASSARTRVDSPLHF. DNA for the CDR3: TGTGCCAGCAGCGCAAGGACCAGGGTCGATTCACCCCTCCACTTT.

Concerning this clone itself: The same CDR3 arises from other DNA sequences in this sample as well. The chain is built from TRBV9 and TRBJ1-2, with D maybe TRBD1 (5 bases). The CDR3 sequence is 14 residues long. The V gene lost 0 bases and the J gene lost 2 bases, with 8 bases spanning the gap. Germline V gives CDR1 SGDLS, CDR2 YYNGEE. The CDR3 DNA reads TGTGCCAGCAGCGTAGCGGGGGGGAACTATGGCTACACCTTC. Translating it yields CASSVAGGNYGYTF. The full variable domain, completed using reference TRBV9 and TRBJ1-2, is DSGVTQTPKHLITATGQRVTLRCSPRSGDLSVYWYQQSLDQGLQFLIQYYNGEERAKGNILERFSAQQFPDLHSELNLSSLELGDSALYFCASSVAGGNYGYTFGSGTRLTVV.

This chain uses TRBV4-1 with TRBJ1-1; D not resolved. V was pared by 1 base and J by 4 bases, with 10 bases between. Germline CDR1 is MGHRA and CDR2 is YSYEKL. The CDR3 has 14 residues. The CDR3 DNA sequence: TGCGCCAGCAGCCAAGCGCTGTCGGGCACTGAAGCTTTCTTT. Its protein is CASSQALSGTEAFF.

A few counts support this clone. V and J are TRBV6-1 and TRBJ2-7, with TRBD2 matching over 9 bases. After removal of 3 bases from V and 7 bases from J, the junction contained 10 bases not matched to a gene. The CDR3 covers 15 residues. Germline lookup yields CDR1 MNHNS and CDR2 SASEGT. This chain's CDR3 is CASSDIAGARREQYF. In nucleotides, the CDR3 is TGTGCCAGCAGTGACATAGCGGGGGCCAGAAGAGAGCAGTACTTC.

The J gene is TRBJ2-7, the V gene TRBV11-3; D gene uncertain. From germline, CDR1 is SGHNT and CDR2 YENEEA. The CDR3 is made up of 15 amino acids. Between the trimmed V and J ends, which lost 1 base and 4 bases, there was a span of 14 bases. The CDR3 DNA is TGTGCCAGCAGCTTAGGAGACCCAGGAAAATACGAGCAGTACTTC. This translates into CASSLGDPGKYEQYF.

This clone was observed once. V and J are TRBV5-5 and TRBJ1-5; the D gene is possibly TRBD1 (5 bases). V was cut by 0 bases and J by 2 bases, with 9 bases left in between. Germline values: CDR1 SGHKS, CDR2 YYEKEE (reference sequence). The CDR3 extends over 15 amino acids. The CDR3 sequence is CASSLEGSGNQPQHF. The DNA of the CDR3 is TGTGCCAGCAGCTTGGAGGGGTCGGGCAATCAGCCCCAGCATTTT.